This T cell receptor (beta chain) was sequenced in a study of CXCR3-negative and CXCR3-positive naive CD8 T cells. In the study overall: Per-library TRB read counts averaged about 1.5 +/- 0.3 million, adding up to 120 million to 150 million in total.

Study results and caveats: Sequencing showed both naive subsets with comparably high diversity, and memory CD8+ cells much lower. Naive cells that were CXCR3-positive had more hydrophobic TRB CDR3s (compared with CXCR3-negative naive cells).

The CDR3 contains 16 residues. CDR1 is LGHDT and CDR2 is YNNKEL in the germline V gene (reference sequence). The libraries of TRB cDNA were constructed through 5' RACE using UMI labels. TCRdb reprocessed the 5' RACE reads and reports one entry per CDR3 protein, with no DNA. The sample data list some 110,000 distinct CDR3 sequences. Details on this clonotype: The antigen remains unidentified.

This TCR derives from a human donor in good health. Some clones in this sample may be carry-over from other donors' samples. The genes are TRBV3-1 and TRBJ2-1; with no DNA, the TCRdb D assignment of TRBD2 cannot be verified. The sample consisted of naive CXCR3+ CD8+ T cells from blood. Sample subset: CD45RO-CCR7+CD27+CD95- naive CD8+ T cells expressing CXCR3 (TNR3+). The CDR3: CASSPSGVGSYNEQFF.